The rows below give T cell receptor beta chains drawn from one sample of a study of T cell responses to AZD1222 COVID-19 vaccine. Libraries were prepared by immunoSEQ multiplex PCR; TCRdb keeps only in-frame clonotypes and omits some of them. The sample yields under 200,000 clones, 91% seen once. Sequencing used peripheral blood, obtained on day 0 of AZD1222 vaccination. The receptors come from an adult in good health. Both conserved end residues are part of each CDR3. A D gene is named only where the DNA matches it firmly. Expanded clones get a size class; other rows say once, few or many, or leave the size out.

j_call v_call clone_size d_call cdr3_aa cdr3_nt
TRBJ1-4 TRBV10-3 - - CAIRGAPNEKLFF TGTGCCATCAGAGGGGCCCCTAATGAAAAACTGTTTTTT
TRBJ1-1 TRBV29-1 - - CSVEKGQREAFF TGCAGCGTCGAAAAAGGACAGCGAGAAGCTTTCTTT
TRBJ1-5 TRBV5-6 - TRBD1 CASSLTGASGQPQHF TGTGCCAGCAGCTTGACAGGGGCCTCAGGGCAGCCCCAGCATTTT
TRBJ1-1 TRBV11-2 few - CASSLVVGGNTEAFF TGTGCCAGCAGCTTAGTAGTCGGGGGAAACACTGAAGCTTTCTTT
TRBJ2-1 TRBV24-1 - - CATRGVRDEQFF TGTGCCACCCGGGGCGTACGGGATGAGCAGTTCTTC
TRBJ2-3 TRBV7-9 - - CASSPPSSTDTQYF TGTGCCAGCAGCCCCCCTTCCTCCACAGATACGCAGTATTTT
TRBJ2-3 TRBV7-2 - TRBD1 CASTPGGEITDTQYF TGTGCCAGCACTCCAGGGGGAGAGATCACAGATACGCAGTATTTT
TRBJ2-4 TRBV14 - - CASSLRANIQYF TGTGCCAGCAGCCTCAGGGCTAACATTCAGTACTTC
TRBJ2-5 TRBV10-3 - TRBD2 CAISELAGTQETQYF TGTGCCATCAGTGAGCTAGCGGGTACCCAAGAGACCCAGTACTTC
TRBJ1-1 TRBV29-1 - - CSVGRGAEAFF TGCAGCGTTGGAAGGGGGGCTGAAGCTTTCTTT
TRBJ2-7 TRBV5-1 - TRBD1 CASSLQGARDEQYF TGCGCCAGCAGCTTACAGGGGGCACGGGACGAGCAGTACTTC
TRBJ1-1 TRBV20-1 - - CSASSTGTEAFF TGCAGTGCTAGTTCCACCGGGACAGAAGCTTTCTTT
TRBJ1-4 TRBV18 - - CASFSGGSREKLFF TGTGCCAGCTTCTCAGGTGGCTCTAGGGAAAAACTGTTTTTT
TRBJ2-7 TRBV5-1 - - CASSPDSDPSYEQYF TGCGCCAGCAGCCCTGACAGTGACCCTTCCTACGAGCAGTACTTC
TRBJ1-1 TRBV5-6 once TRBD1 CASSLWTGGGLTEAFF TGTGCCAGCAGCCTGTGGACAGGGGGCGGATTAACTGAAGCTTTCTTT
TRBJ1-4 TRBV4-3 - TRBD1 CASSGRQGDEKLFF TGCGCCAGCAGCGGGCGACAGGGGGATGAAAAACTGTTTTTT
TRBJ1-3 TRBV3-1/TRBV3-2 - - CASIPGTVPLSGNTIYF TGTGCCAGCATCCCTGGGACGGTTCCCCTCTCTGGAAACACCATATATTTT
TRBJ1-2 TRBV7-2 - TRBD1 CASSLQQIRQGYGYTF TGTGCCAGCAGCTTGCAGCAGATACGACAGGGTTACGGCTACACCTTC
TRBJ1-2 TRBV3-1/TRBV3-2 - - CASSQDRSGKSGYTF TGTGCCAGCAGCCAAGACAGGTCTGGTAAAAGTGGCTACACCTTC
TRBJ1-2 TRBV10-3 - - CAISDPQVFSYGYTF TGTGCCATCAGTGATCCACAAGTATTCTCCTATGGCTACACCTTC